The clone carrying this T cell receptor (beta chain) has more than one count but fewer than ten. The data belong to a study of response to subunit inactivated influenza vaccine. V gave up 0 bases and J gave up 3 bases; unmatched junction bases: 14. Germline V gene sequence: CDR1 MNHEY, CDR2 SVGAGI. The CDR3 sequence is 18 residues long. TCRdb re-called the RT-PCR reads with MiXCR, one entry per CDR3 protein. The data contain about 300,000 distinct CDR3 sequences, 22% of them singletons. This clonotype originated in a man aged 50 to 69 who received an inactivated influenza vaccine. V usage is TRBV6-5 and J usage is TRBJ2-7; TRBD1 aligns across 7 bases. This specimen was PBMCs from blood, taken roughly 20 months after vaccination. The CDR3 coding sequence is TGTGCCAGCAGTTACTCGAAACATTCAGCAGGGGGAAACTACGAGCAGTACTTC. This gives the protein CASSYSKHSAGGNYEQYF.